This T cell receptor (beta chain) emerged from a study of beta chain features in type 1 diabetes. Study observations and caveats: Shorter TCRB CDR3s, moderately but significantly so, were found in Type 1 diabetes patients in all four CD4+ subsets. Insertions at VDJ junctions were less frequent in type 1 diabetes patients. These patients also deleted more nucleotides at the same junctions.

Germline CDR1 and CDR2: SGHTA and FQGNSA. CDR3 size: 14 residues. V was shortened by 5 bases and J by 3 bases, with 11 bases between the two germline ends. Note on this clone: Antigen specificity is unknown.

cDNA synthesis used the whole RNA isolate, giving expressed TCRB sequences. Libraries were prepared by immunoSEQ multiplex PCR; TCRdb keeps only in-frame clonotypes and omits some of them. This repertoire shows 330,000 or so clones, around 20% found once; its top ten account for 0.044%. The sample consisted of naive CD4+ T cells from blood. The V gene is TRBV7-2, the J gene TRBJ1-5; no definite D call. This TCR was sampled from a young woman in good health. Here the CDR3 reads CASSQQRVNQPQHF. The CDR3 nucleotides are TGTGCCAGCAGCCAACAACGGGTCAATCAGCCCCAGCATTTT.